The 2 T cell receptor beta chains below all came from one sample that was sequenced in a study of blood T cell repertoires in COVID-19. Sequencing was performed with immunoSEQ multiplex PCR; in TCRdb, only in-frame clones are kept and a portion is missing. The sample includes some 120,000 clones, around 90% of them seen just once. Sequenced input: peripheral blood. Receptors were obtained from a woman aged 45-59 years with active or convalescent COVID-19.

V usage is TRBV9 and J usage is TRBJ2-2, with D unclear. Trimming pared 3 bases from V and 3 bases from J, leaving 15 bases between. This CDR3 contains 16 residues. Germline V gene sequence: CDR1 SGDLS, CDR2 YYNGEE. CDR3 in amino acids: CASSAPAAMDTGELFF. The CDR3 DNA is TGTGCCAGCAGCGCCCCCGCGGCGATGGACACCGGGGAGCTGTTTTTT.

The chain carries TRBV27 and TRBJ1-2, with 9 bases that match TRBD1. V was pared by 5 bases and J by 5 bases, with 12 bases of the junction left unmatched. The CDR3 runs to 16 residues. Germline V gene data show CDR1 as MNHEY and CDR2 as SMNVEV (reference sequence). The DNA for the CDR3 is TGTGCCAGCAGTCACCTGCGGGACAGGGCCAGGTATGGCTACACCTTC. Its translation is CASSHLRDRARYGYTF.